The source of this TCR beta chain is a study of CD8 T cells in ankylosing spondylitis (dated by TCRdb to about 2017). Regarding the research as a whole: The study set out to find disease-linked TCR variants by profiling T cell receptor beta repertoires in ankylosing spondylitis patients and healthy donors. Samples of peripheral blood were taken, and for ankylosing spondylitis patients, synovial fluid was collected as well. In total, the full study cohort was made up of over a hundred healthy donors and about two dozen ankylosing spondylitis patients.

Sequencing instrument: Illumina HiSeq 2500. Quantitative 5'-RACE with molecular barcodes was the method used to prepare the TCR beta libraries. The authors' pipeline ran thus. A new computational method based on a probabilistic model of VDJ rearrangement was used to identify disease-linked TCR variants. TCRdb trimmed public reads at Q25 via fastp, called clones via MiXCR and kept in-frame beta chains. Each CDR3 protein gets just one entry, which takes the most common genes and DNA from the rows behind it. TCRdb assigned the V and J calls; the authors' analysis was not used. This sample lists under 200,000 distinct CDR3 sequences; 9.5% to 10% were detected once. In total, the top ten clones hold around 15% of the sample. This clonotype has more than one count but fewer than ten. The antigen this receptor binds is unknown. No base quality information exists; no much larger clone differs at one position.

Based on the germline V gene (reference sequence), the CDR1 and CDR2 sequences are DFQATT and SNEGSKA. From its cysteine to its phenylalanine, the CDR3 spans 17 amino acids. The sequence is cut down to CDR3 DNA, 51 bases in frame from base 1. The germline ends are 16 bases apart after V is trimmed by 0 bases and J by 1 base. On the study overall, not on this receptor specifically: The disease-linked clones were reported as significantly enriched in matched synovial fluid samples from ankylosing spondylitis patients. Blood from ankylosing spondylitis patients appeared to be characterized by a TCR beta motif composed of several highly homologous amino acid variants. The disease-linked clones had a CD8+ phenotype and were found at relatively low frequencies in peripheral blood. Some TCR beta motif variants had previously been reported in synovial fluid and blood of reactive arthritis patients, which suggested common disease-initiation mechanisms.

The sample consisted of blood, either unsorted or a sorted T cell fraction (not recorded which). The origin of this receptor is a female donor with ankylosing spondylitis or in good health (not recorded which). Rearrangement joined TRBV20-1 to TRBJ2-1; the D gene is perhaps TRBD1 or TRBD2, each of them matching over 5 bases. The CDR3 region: CSAREPIRDQSYNEQFF. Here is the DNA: TGCAGTGCTAGAGAACCTATCCGGGACCAGTCCTACAATGAGCAGTTCTTC.